The 25 T cell receptor beta chains listed next were all sequenced from one sample in a study of post-analysis software for immune sequencing data. Broader study findings: When patients were compared with controls, 4 or 5 TRBV segments were more frequent, TRBV5-6, TRBV5-1 and TRBV20-1 among them.

cDNA libraries for TCR beta contained unique molecular identifiers. MiXCR, applied by TCRdb to the PCR reads, yields one record per CDR3 protein. The sample contains 750,000 to 950,000 distinct CDR3 sequences, approximately 53% of which appear only once. These receptors are not linked to any known antigen. Sequences were obtained from blood. The origin of the receptors is a girl between 5 and 17 years old with multiple sclerosis.

The V gene is TRBV5-1, the J gene TRBJ2-5; D is possibly TRBD2 (5 bases). The assigned J gene may be wrong: the sequence end matches TRBJ2-7 better. This CDR3 spans 13 amino acids. CDR1 and CDR2 (germline): SGHRS, YFSETQ. The CDR3 sequence is CASSAGRAYEQYF. The CDR3 DNA is TGCGCCAGCAGCGCGGGCCGAGCCTACGAGCAGTACTTC.

Only a few counts were recorded for this clonotype. This chain links TRBV29-1 with TRBJ2-7; 7 bases agree with TRBD1. Trimming removed 6 bases from V and 0 bases from J; junction bases left unmatched: 5. The CDR3 covers 13 residues. From germline, CDR1 is SQVTM and CDR2 ANQGSEA. CDR3 DNA: TGCAGCGTGGCCGGGACAGACTCCTACGAGCAGTACTTC. This sequence encodes CSVAGTDSYEQYF.

V and J are TRBV5-6 and TRBJ2-3; D possibly corresponds to TRBD2 (7 bases). The CDR3 is 16 residues long. Germline CDR1 SGHDT, CDR2 YYEEEE. V lost 4 bases and J lost 4, with 19 bases in between. CDR3: CASSLRSGGAADTQYF. Here the CDR3 DNA reads TGTGCCAGCAGCCTCCGAAGTGGGGGGGCAGCAGATACGCAGTATTTT. Together with reference TRBV5-6 and TRBJ2-3, the CDR3 gives the full variable domain: DAGVTQSPTHLIKTRGQQVTLRCSPKSGHDTVSWYQQALGQGPQFIFQYYEEEERQRGNFPDRFSGHQFPNYSSELNVNALLLGDSALYLCASSLRSGGAADTQYFGPGTRLTVL.

As for this clonotype: Because the CDR3's place on the DNA is in doubt, the DNA is left out and the CDR3 is given as listed by TCRdb. J is TRBJ2-1 and V is TRBV20-1; TRBD2 is the table's D call and was not checked against the DNA. Germline lookup yields CDR1 DFQATT and CDR2 SNEGSKA (reference sequence). The CDR3 extends over 13 residues, inclusive of both ends. CDR3 sequence reads: CSARVAGGSEQVF.

This clonotype was counted between two and nine times. This sequence joins TRBV12-3 or TRBV12-4 and TRBJ2-3, with D possibly being TRBD2 (5 bases). The CDR3 totals 12 residues. V shed 6 bases and J shed 4 bases, with 8 bases lying between them. The CDR3 coding sequence is TGTGCCAGCAGAGTCGGGGCAGATACGCAGTATTTT. It encodes CASRVGADTQYF.

This clonotype was detected only a few times. The chain joins TRBV20-1 to TRBJ2-5; 7 bases map to TRBD2. CDR1 DFQATT and CDR2 SNEGSKA come from the germline V gene (reference sequence). The CDR3 sequence is 13 residues long. With 3 bases clipped from V and 3 bases from J, the junction kept 4 bases outside the gene matches. The chain's CDR3 is CSARGSGEETQYF. The CDR3 nucleotides read TGCAGTGCTAGGGGCAGCGGGGAAGAGACCCAGTACTTC.

In its sample, this clonotype was seen a few times. The chain carries TRBV20-1 and TRBJ2-3; D is possibly TRBD2 (5 bases). Germline V lookup: CDR1 DFQATT, CDR2 SNEGSKA (reference sequence). There are 13 residues in the CDR3. Trimming removed 0 bases at V and 4 bases at J, with 8 bases between. This CDR3 is CSARERVADTQYF. CDR3 nucleotide sequence: TGCAGTGCTAGAGAGCGGGTCGCAGATACGCAGTATTTT.

The chain is built from TRBV7-2 and TRBJ2-3, with 7 bases lining up with TRBD2. CDR3 length: 16 amino acids. Germline loops: CDR1 SGHTA, CDR2 FQGNSA. V trimming: 7 bases; J trimming: 5 bases; junction bases outside the gene matches: 15. The CDR3 here is CASIVGGRIGVDTQYF. The CDR3 bases are TGTGCCAGCATCGTCGGGGGGAGGATAGGTGTAGATACGCAGTATTTT.

In DNA, the CDR3 is TGTGCCACCAGTGATTTTGTTCAGACTAGCAATCAGCCCCAGCATTTT. This gives the protein CATSDFVQTSNQPQHF. The gene calls are TRBV24-1 and TRBJ1-5; D remains unclear. V was clipped by 1 base and J by 0 bases, with 9 bases between them. Germline CDR1 KGHDR, CDR2 SFDVKD. This CDR3 region has 16 residues.

The chain links TRBV12-3 or TRBV12-4 to TRBJ2-5; tentatively, D is TRBD2 (6 bases). This CDR3 is built from 13 residues. The V end lost 3 bases, the J end lost 3 bases, and 8 bases lay between the germline ends. The chain's CDR3 is CASSFWGEETQYF. The CDR3 region has the DNA TGTGCCAGCAGTTTTTGGGGGGAAGAGACCCAGTACTTC.

The rearrangement joins TRBV7-9 to TRBJ1-6; TRBD1 matches 9 bases. CDR3 length: 15 residues. Germline CDR1 reads SEHNR; CDR2 reads FQNEAQ (reference sequence). J gave up 10 bases and V 4 bases, and 8 bases lay outside the gene matches. DNA for the CDR3: TGTGCCAGCAGCTCCGGGAGGACAGGGGAATCACCCCTCCACTTT. Amino acid sequence: CASSSGRTGESPLHF.

The rearrangement uses TRBV10-3 and TRBJ2-5; 10 bases match TRBD2. This CDR3 has 15 amino acids. Germline CDR1 reads ENHRY; CDR2 reads SYGVKD. Trimming took 6 bases from V and 5 from J; bases not matched to a gene: 9. As DNA, the CDR3 is TGTGCCATCAGCCGGATAGCGGGGGGCGGGGAGACCCAGTACTTC. Translating it yields CAISRIAGGGETQYF.

In DNA, the CDR3 is TGCGCCAGCAGTGAGTGGGCAAGTCAGCCCCAGCATTTT. Translating gives CASSEWASQPQHF. The chain combines TRBV10-2 with TRBJ1-5; no clear D gene. This CDR3 has 13 residues. V lost 1 base, J lost 6 bases, and 7 bases lay in between. Germline CDR1 and CDR2: WSHSY and SAAADI.

V gene TRBV6-1 combines with J gene TRBJ2-7; maybe TRBD1 (6 bases). The CDR3 has 16 amino acids. V lost 6 bases, J lost 2 bases, and 20 bases lay in between. Germline V gene lookup returns CDR1 MNHNS and CDR2 SASEGT. The DNA for the CDR3 is TGTGCCAGCAGGGTATACTACAGGGAACCGGCCTACGAGCAGTACTTC. The encoded protein is CASRVYYREPAYEQYF.

The chain links TRBV12-5 to TRBJ2-1; 10 bases are shared with TRBD2. The CDR3 is 16 amino acids. The V gene's germline CDR1 is LGHNT and CDR2 FRNRAP. The V segment lost 7 bases and the J segment 0 bases; nucleotides outside the gene matches: 6. The CDR3 DNA is TGTGCTAGTGCCCCTCGGACTAGCGGCTCCTACAATGAGCAGTTCTTC. Amino acids: CASAPRTSGSYNEQFF.

This clonotype was seen more than once but under ten times. The chain carries TRBV10-3 and TRBJ1-2; D is possibly TRBD1 (6 bases). CDR3 length: 13 amino acids. The V and J ends lost 3 bases and 5 bases respectively, with 10 bases between them. Per the germline V gene, CDR1 is ENHRY and CDR2 is SYGVKD. DNA for the CDR3: TGTGCCATCAGTGACGGGGGGCTATATGGCTACACCTTC. It yields the protein CAISDGGLYGYTF.

CDR3 amino acids: CASSPTSGLQETQYF. The DNA for the CDR3 is TGTGCCAGCTCCCCGACTAGCGGCCTCCAAGAGACCCAGTACTTC. The rearrangement uses TRBV18 and TRBJ2-5, with 9 bases that match TRBD2. Germline V lookup: CDR1 KGHSH, CDR2 LQKENI. The CDR3 spans 15 residues. The V gene end was trimmed by 6 bases and the J gene end by 1 base; junction bases not matched to a gene: 6.

The rearrangement links TRBV6-5 to TRBJ2-7; D is possibly TRBD1 or TRBD2 (5 bases each). CDR1 and CDR2 from the germline V gene are MNHEY and SVGAGI. Trimming removed 6 bases at V and 0 bases at J, with 18 bases between. There are 16 residues in the CDR3. The CDR3 region is CASSHGSGASSYEQYF. The CDR3 DNA reads TGTGCCAGCAGCCACGGGTCCGGGGCAAGCTCCTACGAGCAGTACTTC.

This chain joins TRBV15 and TRBJ2-7; D unresolved. This CDR3 has 13 amino acids. Germline CDR1 and CDR2: LNHNV and YYDKDF (reference sequence). With 3 bases removed from V and 5 bases from J, the gap between germline ends came to 11 bases. CDR3 nucleotide sequence: TGTGCCACCAGCAGCCGTGTTCTGGACGAGCAGTACTTC. Amino acid sequence: CATSSRVLDEQYF.

This chain connects TRBV29-1 to TRBJ2-1; 7 bases agree with TRBD1. V shed 3 bases, J shed 15 bases, and the junction held 11 bases outside the gene matches. Germline V gives CDR1 SQVTM, CDR2 ANQGSEA. This CDR3 spans 12 amino acids. CDR3 protein: CSVETTGPKGFF. The CDR3 bases are TGCAGCGTTGAGACGACAGGGCCCAAGGGGTTCTTC.

This sequence joins TRBV6-1 and TRBJ2-7; a weak D match, TRBD2 (6 bases). Per germline, CDR1 MNHNS and CDR2 SASEGT. The CDR3 runs to 15 residues. Trimming left V 4 bases short and J 0 bases short, with 13 bases between. CDR3 sequence reads: CASSAPAGSSYEQYF. In DNA form, the CDR3 reads TGTGCCAGCAGTGCCCCTGCGGGGAGCTCCTACGAGCAGTACTTC.

This clonotype was counted only a few times. V is TRBV29-1 and J is TRBJ2-7; D may be TRBD2 (6 bases). Between the trimmed V and J ends, which lost 0 bases and 2 bases, there was a span of 11 bases. The CDR3 length is 14 residues. Germline values: CDR1 SQVTM, CDR2 ANQGSEA. The CDR3 is CSVEDWAGTYEQYF. The CDR3 coding sequence is TGCAGCGTTGAAGATTGGGCGGGAACCTACGAGCAGTACTTC.

The rearrangement links TRBV5-1 to TRBJ2-1, with TRBD2 identical over 8 bases. CDR3 size: 18 residues. V shed 3 bases and J 6 bases; nucleotides not matched to a gene: 17. CDR1 is SGHRS and CDR2 is YFSETQ in the germline V gene. The CDR3 sequence: CASSSHPPTSAKGNEQFF. The CDR3 bases are TGCGCCAGCAGCTCCCACCCTCCGACTAGCGCAAAAGGCAATGAGCAGTTCTTC.

The chain's CDR3 is CSVGAGQARFYGYTF. The CDR3 nucleotides are TGCAGCGTTGGGGCGGGACAGGCGCGCTTTTATGGCTACACCTTC. This chain joins TRBV29-1 and TRBJ1-2, with TRBD1 matching 8 bases. The CDR3 runs 15 residues. Trimming at V came to 4 bases and at J to 5 bases, leaving 12 bases not matched to a gene. The germline gives CDR1 SQVTM, CDR2 ANQGSEA.

This clonotype was recorded only once. The chain recombines TRBV20-1 with TRBJ2-4, with D hard to call. CDR1 and CDR2 (germline): DFQATT, SNEGSKA (reference sequence). The V end lost 5 bases, the J end lost 0 bases, and 17 bases lay between the germline ends. This CDR3 comprises 16 residues. The CDR3 DNA follows: TGCAGTGCTTCCGAGACACCCCGTCTAGCCAAAAACATTCAGTACTTC. Its protein product is CSASETPRLAKNIQYF.